Following are 29 T cell receptor beta chains from one sample sequenced in a study of blood T cell repertoires in COVID-19 (dated by TCRdb to 2019 to 2021). The library was produced with the immunoSEQ multiplex PCR assay. The clones in this table, taken by TCRdb from immuneACCESS, are in-frame only. Not every clone is retained; where verified, under half of the shortfall comes from an unresolved V gene, and the cause of the rest is unknown. This sample is represented by more than 150,000 clones; more than 75% of them were singletons. The ten largest clones take up roughly an eighth of the sample. The sample was PBMCs or T cells enriched from blood (not recorded which). The source of these receptors is a man aged 60 to 69 who had been exposed to COVID-19.

CDR3 nucleotides: TGTGCCAGCAGCGTTCTAGCGGGAGAAGAGACCCAGTACTTC. It codes for CASSVLAGEETQYF. The genes are TRBV7-2 and TRBJ2-5, with 10 bases lining up with TRBD2. The germline gives CDR1 SGHTA, CDR2 FQGNSA. The CDR3 spans 14 residues. V dropped 5 bases and J dropped 3; count of bases not matched to a gene: 3.

This rearrangement joins TRBV14 to TRBJ1-5; no firm D call. Germline V gives CDR1 SGHDN, CDR2 FVKESK. CDR3 length: 13 amino acids. V shed 2 bases and J shed 9 bases, with 11 bases lying between them. The CDR3 region is CASSQNKKSPQHF. Here the CDR3 DNA reads TGTGCCAGCAGCCAAAACAAGAAATCGCCCCAGCATTTT. Full variable domain (rest looked up from reference TRBV14 and TRBJ1-5): EAGVTQFPSHSVIEKGQTVTLRCDPISGHDNLYWYRRVMGKEIKFLLHFVKESKQDESGMPNNRFLAERTGGTYSTLKVQPAELEDSGVYFCASSQNKKSPQHFGDGTRLSIL.

The sample holds a few counts of this clone. The same CDR3 is also encoded by other DNA sequences in this sample. The V and J genes are TRBV7-2 and TRBJ2-7, with a tentative D call TRBD1 (6 bases). Germline V gene sequence: CDR1 SGHTA, CDR2 FQGNSA. V shed 5 bases and J shed 0 bases, with 11 bases lying between them. CDR3 length equals 14 residues. CDR3 region: CASSNNRASYEQYF. In nucleotides, the CDR3 is TGTGCCAGCAGCAATAACAGGGCCTCCTACGAGCAGTACTTC.

CDR3 residues: CASSPTGANSPLHF. The CDR3 bases are TGTGCCAGCAGCCCAACAGGGGCGAATTCACCCCTCCACTTT. The rearrangement joins TRBV3-1 (or the pseudogene TRBV3-2) to TRBJ1-6; TRBD1 matches at 7 bases. This CDR3 is 14 amino acids long. Unmatched junction bases numbered 4, after V lost 4 bases and J lost 7 bases. Germline V gene sequence: CDR1 LGHDT, CDR2 YNNKEL (reference sequence).

The CDR3 reads CASSELAFEETQYF. CDR3 bases: TGTGCCAGCAGTGAGCTGGCCTTTGAAGAGACCCAGTACTTC. The rearrangement links TRBV25-1 to TRBJ2-5; D call uncertain. The CDR3 contains 14 residues. The germline V gene has CDR1 MGHDK and CDR2 SYGVNS. V dropped 3 bases and J dropped 3 bases, with 11 bases sitting between them.

J is TRBJ2-1 and V is TRBV5-4; 11 positions agree with TRBD2. Germline trimming cut 4 bases from V and 4 bases from J; bases unmatched to any gene: 7. The germline gives CDR1 SGHNT, CDR2 YYREEE (reference sequence). The CDR3 length is 16 residues. The CDR3 nucleotides read TGTGCCAGCAGCCTATCTAGCGGGAGGAGGTACAATGAGCAGTTCTTC. This gives the protein CASSLSSGRRYNEQFF.

The chain carries TRBV18 and TRBJ2-7; TRBD1 matches 8 bases. J was trimmed by 6 bases and V by 3 bases; bases with no gene match: 7. The CDR3 runs to 14 residues. Germline V gene lookup returns CDR1 KGHSH and CDR2 LQKENI. The CDR3 sequence: CASSPSDRAGEQYF. The CDR3 nucleotides are TGTGCCAGCTCACCCTCGGACAGGGCAGGCGAGCAGTACTTC.

V is TRBV7-8 and J is TRBJ2-5; D perhaps matches TRBD1 (5 bases). Between the trimmed V and J ends, which lost 2 bases and 5 bases, there was a span of 9 bases. The length of the CDR3 is 13 residues. Germline V gene data show CDR1 as SGHVS and CDR2 as FQNEAQ. The CDR3 nucleotides are TGTGCCAGCAGCTTATCAGGGTATGAGACCCAGTACTTC. This gives the protein CASSLSGYETQYF.

The gene calls are TRBV10-3 and TRBJ2-5; D may be TRBD1 (5 bases). Germline loops: CDR1 ENHRY, CDR2 SYGVKD. V dropped 3 bases and J dropped 2 bases, with 13 bases sitting between them. The length of the CDR3 is 15 residues. The CDR3 reads CAISDPGRAQETQYF. CDR3 DNA: TGTGCCATCAGTGACCCGGGCAGGGCTCAAGAGACCCAGTACTTC.

The V and J genes are TRBV18 and TRBJ1-5; D perhaps matches TRBD1 (6 bases). This CDR3 is 15 amino acids long. The germline gives CDR1 KGHSH, CDR2 LQKENI. V shed 3 bases and J shed 7 bases, with 16 bases lying between them. This chain's CDR3 is CASSPTQGTRQPQHF. In nucleotides, the CDR3 is TGTGCCAGCTCACCGACACAGGGTACTCGACAGCCCCAGCATTTT. Filled out from reference TRBV18 and TRBJ1-5, the complete variable domain reads NAGVMQNPRHLVRRRGQEARLRCSPMKGHSHVYWYRQLPEEGLKFMVYLQKENIIDESGMPKERFSAEFPKEGPSILRIQQVVRGDSAAYFCASSPTQGTRQPQHFGDGTRLSIL.

CDR3 amino acids: CASSMPAGGSNQPQHF. The CDR3 DNA reads TGTGCCAGTAGTATGCCCGCAGGGGGATCCAATCAGCCCCAGCATTTT. This chain joins TRBV19 and TRBJ1-5, with 7 bases that match TRBD1. The CDR3 contains 16 residues. With V trimmed by 3 bases and J by 3 bases, 8 bases remained unmatched. CDR1 and CDR2 from the germline V gene are LNHDA and SQIVND (reference sequence).

The CDR3 sequence is CASSLSLKRGGEFYEQYF. Written as DNA, the CDR3 is TGTGCCAGCAGCTTAAGCCTGAAAAGGGGAGGGGAATTCTACGAGCAGTACTTC. The chain is built from TRBV7-3 and TRBJ2-7, with 7 positions matching TRBD2. This CDR3 is built from 18 residues. The J segment lost 3 bases and the V segment lost 1 base, leaving 15 bases of the junction unmatched. In germline, CDR1 is SGHTA, CDR2 FQGTGA.

The rearrangement uses TRBV13 and TRBJ2-1; TRBD1 is a possible D gene (6 bases). The CDR3 extends over 13 amino acids. The V end lost 0 bases, the J end lost 9 bases, and 9 bases lay between the germline ends. Germline V gives CDR1 PRHDT, CDR2 FYEKMQ (reference sequence). The CDR3 region is CASSLGRGIEQFF. As DNA, the CDR3 is TGTGCCAGCAGCTTAGGCAGGGGTATTGAGCAGTTCTTC.

The chain employs TRBV10-3 and TRBJ2-5, with 10 bases identical to TRBD2. J lost 4 bases, V lost 2 bases, and 4 bases had no gene match. This CDR3 contains 15 residues. Germline CDR1 reads ENHRY; CDR2 reads SYGVKD. CDR3 bases: TGTGCCATCAGTGAGCCCCGACTAGCGGGAGAGACCCAGTACTTC. Translation: CAISEPRLAGETQYF.

This chain links TRBV7-2 with TRBJ1-6; D gene uncertain. The CDR3 has 14 amino acids. Deletions cut 1 base from V and 6 bases from J, with 7 bases between. Germline CDR1 reads SGHTA; CDR2 reads FQGNSA. CDR3 residues: CASSLGSRNSPLHF. CDR3 coding DNA: TGTGCCAGCAGCTTAGGTTCCCGTAATTCACCCCTCCACTTT.

V gene TRBV5-1 combines with J gene TRBJ1-2, with 7 positions matching TRBD1. The V gene end was trimmed by 4 bases and the J gene end by 7 bases; junction bases not matched to a gene: 7. The CDR3 is 13 amino acids. Germline values: CDR1 SGHRS, CDR2 YFSETQ. The CDR3 DNA reads TGCGCCAGCAGCCTGGAGGGGACAGTTGGCTACACCTTC. Amino acid sequence: CASSLEGTVGYTF. Full variable domain (rest looked up from reference TRBV5-1 and TRBJ1-2): KAGVTQTPRYLIKTRGQQVTLSCSPISGHRSVSWYQQTPGQGLQFLFEYFSETQRNKGNFPGRFSGRQFSNSRSEMNVSTLELGDSALYLCASSLEGTVGYTFGSGTRLTVV.

The V and J genes are TRBV27 and TRBJ2-1, with D perhaps TRBD1 (5 bases). The V gene's germline CDR1 is MNHEY and CDR2 SMNVEV (reference sequence). There are 13 residues in the CDR3. V dropped 7 bases and J dropped 9 bases, with 16 bases sitting between them. Here the CDR3 reads CASTRVGSGEQFF. CDR3 sequence (DNA): TGTGCCAGCACCAGGGTGGGGTCGGGTGAGCAGTTCTTC.

V usage is TRBV3-1 (or the pseudogene TRBV3-2) and J usage is TRBJ2-2; the D gene is possibly TRBD2 (6 bases). Per germline, CDR1 LGHDT and CDR2 YNNKEL (reference sequence). V lost 0 bases to trimming and J lost 1 base, with 12 bases between them. CDR3 length: 17 residues. The CDR3 sequence: CASSQDRLARNTGELFF. CDR3 coding DNA: TGTGCCAGCAGCCAAGATCGGCTAGCGAGGAACACCGGGGAGCTGTTTTTT.

In this sample, this clone turned up many times. The chain uses TRBV7-2 and TRBJ2-1; tentatively, D is TRBD2 (6 bases). Trimming cost V 5 bases and J 15 bases, with 20 bases left between them. CDR3 length: 13 amino acids. CDR1 and CDR2 (germline): SGHTA, FQGNSA. The CDR3 DNA sequence: TGTGCCAGCAGCGGACACGGGAGATCGCCGGGGTTCTTC. It encodes CASSGHGRSPGFF.

This sequence joins TRBV7-9 and TRBJ2-1, with D possibly being TRBD2 (6 bases). CDR3 size: 13 residues. Germline V CDR1 and CDR2: SEHNR, FQNEAQ (reference sequence). Deletions cut 1 base from V and 10 bases from J, with 11 bases between. In DNA form, the CDR3 reads TGTGCCAGCAGCTTAGTGGGCGGGAACGAGCAGTTCTTC. This sequence encodes CASSLVGGNEQFF.

The chain couples TRBV6-5 to TRBJ2-3; 7 bases agree with TRBD1. Germline CDR1 is MNHEY and CDR2 is SVGAGI. The CDR3 has 14 amino acids. V gave up 6 bases and J gave up 4 bases; unmatched junction bases: 7. Here the CDR3 reads CASSLTGSSDTQYF. CDR3 coding DNA: TGTGCCAGCAGCCTGACAGGGAGTTCAGATACGCAGTATTTT.

This chain links TRBV29-1 with TRBJ2-5, with D perhaps matching TRBD1 (5 bases). From germline, CDR1 is SQVTM and CDR2 ANQGSEA. The V end was cut by 1 base, the J end by 2 bases, with 8 bases between. This CDR3 comprises 13 residues. In DNA form, the CDR3 reads TGCAGCGTTGAAGTGAGACAGCAAGAGACCCAGTACTTC. It specifies CSVEVRQQETQYF. Full variable domain (rest looked up from reference TRBV29-1 and TRBJ2-5): SAVISQKPSRDICQRGTSLTIQCQVDSQVTMMFWYRQQPGQSLTLIATANQGSEATYESGFVIDKFPISRPNLTFSTLTVSNMSPEDSSIYLCSVEVRQQETQYFGPGTRLLVL.

The chain uses TRBV5-1 and TRBJ2-3; D unresolved. The germline CDR1 and CDR2 sequences are SGHRS and YFSETQ. The CDR3 has 14 amino acids. V dropped 4 bases and J dropped 6 bases, with 15 bases sitting between them. CDR3 bases: TGCGCCAGCAGCCGCGGCGGAGTTCCGGATACGCAGTATTTT. It encodes CASSRGGVPDTQYF. Full variable domain (remainder filled in from reference TRBV5-1 and TRBJ2-3): KAGVTQTPRYLIKTRGQQVTLSCSPISGHRSVSWYQQTPGQGLQFLFEYFSETQRNKGNFPGRFSGRQFSNSRSEMNVSTLELGDSALYLCASSRGGVPDTQYFGPGTRLTVL.

This chain uses TRBV9 with TRBJ2-5, with D possibly TRBD2 on 6 matching bases. V lost 4 bases and J 1 base, leaving 8 bases between the germline ends. The CDR3 has 13 residues. CDR1 and CDR2 (germline): SGDLS, YYNGEE. In DNA, the CDR3 is TGTGCCAGCAGCCGGGACTTCCAAGAGACCCAGTACTTC. Protein: CASSRDFQETQYF. The whole variable domain, filled in from reference TRBV9 and TRBJ2-5, reads DSGVTQTPKHLITATGQRVTLRCSPRSGDLSVYWYQQSLDQGLQFLIQYYNGEERAKGNILERFSAQQFPDLHSELNLSSLELGDSALYFCASSRDFQETQYFGPGTRLLVL.

V gene TRBV10-3 combines with J gene TRBJ1-1; 9 bases map to TRBD1. The V gene's germline CDR1 is ENHRY and CDR2 SYGVKD. CDR3 length: 13 amino acids. V shed 6 bases, J shed 2 bases, and the junction held 1 base outside the gene matches. The CDR3 spells CAIRGQGNTEAFF. Here the CDR3 DNA reads TGTGCCATCAGGGGACAGGGAAACACTGAAGCTTTCTTT.

The J gene is TRBJ1-5, the V gene TRBV24-1, with 11 bases matching TRBD1. Germline V gene sequence: CDR1 KGHDR, CDR2 SFDVKD. V dropped 5 bases and J dropped 9; count of bases not matched to a gene: 2. This CDR3 has 13 amino acids. CDR3 DNA: TGTGCCACCAGTGGGACAGGGGGCGCGCCCCAGCATTTT. Residues: CATSGTGGAPQHF.

The V call is TRBV28, the J call TRBJ1-2, with 8 bases matching TRBD1. Trimming removed 5 bases from V and 8 bases from J; junction bases left unmatched: 10. In germline, CDR1 is MDHEN, CDR2 SYDVKM. The CDR3 has 14 amino acids. CDR3 bases: TGTGCCAGCAGTACTACCCAGGGGGCGCGGGGCTACACCTTC. Translating gives CASSTTQGARGYTF.

This clone was recorded many times. The V call is TRBV7-3, the J call TRBJ2-7; TRBD1 matches at 8 bases. CDR1 is SGHTA and CDR2 is FQGTGA in the germline V gene. The CDR3 is 14 residues long. V lost 2 bases and J lost 6; bases outside the gene matches: 6. This chain's CDR3 is CASSLAGTGVEQYF. In nucleotides, the CDR3 is TGTGCCAGCAGCTTAGCCGGGACAGGAGTCGAGCAGTACTTC.

There are a few counts of this clone. This sequence joins TRBV29-1 and TRBJ2-5, with TRBD1 identical over 12 bases. Per the germline V gene, CDR1 is SQVTM and CDR2 is ANQGSEA. V dropped 7 bases and J dropped 5; count of bases not matched to a gene: 5. CDR3 length: 13 amino acids. In DNA, the CDR3 is TGCAGCGGGGACAGGGGGCGTCCGGAGACCCAGTACTTC. Encoded protein: CSGDRGRPETQYF.